Below are 26 T cell receptor beta chains sequenced from a single sample in a study of T cells after posttransplantation cyclophosphamide (dated by TCRdb to between 2015 and 2016). The protocol used for the library was the immunoSEQ multiplex PCR assay. As stored in TCRdb, this immuneACCESS dataset retains in-frame rearrangements with V and J assigned. A fraction of the clones does not appear; measured against another copy, unresolved V genes explain less than half of the discrepancy, and the remainder lacks a known reason. Within this sample are roughly 2,000 clones, with approximately 94% of them counted one time only. The ten largest clones take up about 2.7% of the sample. Sequenced material: CD4+ T cells sorted from bone marrow. The receptor source for this set is a woman between 45 and 60 years old in good health and a related stem cell transplant donor.

CDR3 sequence: CASSTLGGVGEQYF. CDR3 sequence (DNA): TGCGCCAGCAGCACCCTGGGGGGGGTGGGCGAGCAGTACTTC. This chain joins TRBV5-1 and TRBJ2-7; 7 positions agree with TRBD2. CDR3 length equals 14 residues. After removal of 4 bases from V and 6 bases from J, the junction contained 10 bases not matched to a gene. The germline V gene encodes CDR1 SGHRS and CDR2 YFSETQ. Full variable domain (rest looked up from reference TRBV5-1 and TRBJ2-7): KAGVTQTPRYLIKTRGQQVTLSCSPISGHRSVSWYQQTPGQGLQFLFEYFSETQRNKGNFPGRFSGRQFSNSRSEMNVSTLELGDSALYLCASSTLGGVGEQYFGPGTRLTVT.

The V call is TRBV2, the J call TRBJ2-7; 13 bases align to TRBD2. The CDR3 spans 15 residues. V lost 6 bases to trimming and J lost 1 base; unmatched junction nucleotides: 3. Per germline, CDR1 SNHLY and CDR2 FYNNEI. The CDR3 DNA reads as TGTGCCAGCAGGGGACTAGCGGGACTTTCCTACGAGCAGTACTTC. As protein: CASRGLAGLSYEQYF.

The chain carries TRBV28 and TRBJ2-7; perhaps TRBD2 as D (6 bases). There are 11 residues in the CDR3. Germline CDR1 is MDHEN and CDR2 is SYDVKM. The V and J ends lost 7 bases and 9 bases respectively, with 13 bases between them. The CDR3 region has the DNA TGTGCCAGCACTACCTTCGGGGGGCAGTACTTC. Encoded protein: CASTTFGGQYF.

V gene TRBV4-1 combines with J gene TRBJ2-2; D uncertain. V lost 1 base, J lost 4 bases, and 16 bases lay in between. The CDR3 sequence is 17 residues long. CDR1 and CDR2 (germline): MGHRA, YSYEKL. The CDR3 DNA reads as TGCGCCAGCAGCCAAGTTGATATGGGCCTGACCACCGGGGAGCTGTTTTTT. It codes for CASSQVDMGLTTGELFF.

In nucleotides, the CDR3 is TGTGCCAGTAGCAGTCGGGGACAGGGGGCAGATACGCAGTATTTT. Its translation: CASSSRGQGADTQYF. The chain combines TRBV19 with TRBJ2-3; TRBD1 agrees at 11 bases. This CDR3 is 15 amino acids long. The V gene's germline CDR1 is LNHDA and CDR2 SQIVND (reference sequence). V trimming: 6 bases; J trimming: 4 bases; junction bases outside the gene matches: 6. The full variable domain, completed using reference TRBV19 and TRBJ2-3, is DGGITQSPKYLFRKEGQNVTLSCEQNLNHDAMYWYRQDPGQGLRLIYYSQIVNDFQKGDIAEGYSVSREKKESFPLTVTSAQKNPTAFYLCASSSRGQGADTQYFGPGTRLTVL.

The V call is TRBV27, the J call TRBJ1-5; 9 nucleotides agree with TRBD1. Germline V CDR1 and CDR2: MNHEY, SMNVEV (reference sequence). The CDR3 has 15 amino acids. V shed 7 bases, J shed 4 bases, and the junction held 8 bases outside the gene matches. The CDR3 is CASKVGQGPNQPQHF. The CDR3 DNA follows: TGTGCCAGCAAAGTGGGACAGGGACCGAATCAGCCCCAGCATTTT.

This chain joins TRBV5-4 and TRBJ1-4, with D possibly matching TRBD1 (6 bases). Per germline, CDR1 SGHNT and CDR2 YYREEE (reference sequence). V was cut by 1 base and J by 4 bases, with 8 bases left in between. This CDR3 is 14 amino acids long. CDR3 protein: CASSLRGFNEKLFF. The CDR3 bases are TGTGCCAGCAGCTTGAGGGGGTTTAATGAAAAACTGTTTTTT.

This chain uses TRBV9 with TRBJ2-1, with 11 bases that match TRBD1. Germline V lookup: CDR1 SGDLS, CDR2 YYNGEE. V lost 4 bases and J lost 7; bases outside the gene matches: 7. CDR3 size: 15 residues. The CDR3 loop is CASSFTGTGGNEQFF. The CDR3 region has the DNA TGTGCCAGCAGCTTTACCGGGACAGGGGGGAATGAGCAGTTCTTC.

CDR3: CASGTSGRSGEQFF. As DNA, the CDR3 is TGCGCCAGCGGGACTAGCGGGAGGTCGGGTGAGCAGTTCTTC. V usage is TRBV5-1 and J usage is TRBJ2-1, with 15 bases fitting TRBD2. This CDR3 region has 14 residues. With 7 bases clipped from V and 9 bases from J, the junction kept 5 bases outside the gene matches. CDR1 is SGHRS and CDR2 is YFSETQ in the germline V gene.

Written as DNA, the CDR3 is TGCGCCAGCAGCGCAGAGGGGACTAGCGGGTCTTTAGACGCGGGGGCCAAAAACATTCAGTACTTC. Residues: CASSAEGTSGSLDAGAKNIQYF. V usage is TRBV5-1 and J usage is TRBJ2-4; 12 bases align to TRBD2. The CDR3 covers 22 residues. J gave up 1 base and V 4 bases, and 21 bases lay outside the gene matches. Germline CDR1 and CDR2: SGHRS and YFSETQ.

This clone was observed once. The J gene is TRBJ1-4, the V gene TRBV28; D gene unclear. Germline V gives CDR1 MDHEN, CDR2 SYDVKM. This CDR3 comprises 12 residues. Trimming removed 5 bases at V and 8 bases at J, with 9 bases between. CDR3 in DNA: TGTGCCAGCAGTCCCCCAGGAGAAAAACTGTTTTTT. Translation: CASSPPGEKLFF.

This clone is a singleton in its sample. The chain combines TRBV5-1 with TRBJ2-2; D unclear. Trimming cost V 0 bases and J 3 bases, with 9 bases left between them. This CDR3 comprises 15 residues. Germline lookup yields CDR1 SGHRS and CDR2 YFSETQ. The DNA for the CDR3 is TGCGCCAGCAGCTTGGTCAGGCGCGACACCGGGGAGCTGTTTTTT. Translated: CASSLVRRDTGELFF.

The V and J genes are TRBV18 and TRBJ2-1; D possibly corresponds to TRBD1 (5 bases). The CDR3 sequence is 15 residues long. V was shortened by 1 base and J by 4 bases, with 11 bases between the two germline ends. In germline, CDR1 is KGHSH, CDR2 LQKENI. CDR3 in amino acids: CASSPLGLNYNEQFF. Here the CDR3 DNA reads TGTGCCAGCTCACCACTGGGGCTCAATTACAATGAGCAGTTCTTC.

Note on this clone: One junction end does not reproduce the germline sequence, and a read error may be involved. The same CDR3 also results from other DNA sequences found in this sample. The chain recombines TRBV7-8 with TRBJ2-3; D could derive from TRBD1 or TRBD2 (6 bases each). This CDR3 is built from 16 residues. Germline V CDR1 and CDR2: SGHVS, FQNEAQ. The CDR3 spells CASSLGGGSSTDTQYF. CDR3 sequence (DNA): TGTGCCAGCAGTTTAGGAGGGGGTTCTAGCACAGATACGCAGTATTTT.

This chain joins TRBV5-1 and TRBJ2-1, with 10 bases lining up with TRBD2. The junction had 11 bases not matched to a gene; V was cut back by 5 bases and J by 6 bases. Germline assignment: CDR1 SGHRS and CDR2 YFSETQ. The CDR3 is 16 amino acids. The CDR3 spells CASSIISAGGFNEQFF. The CDR3 DNA follows: TGCGCCAGCAGTATTATATCAGCGGGAGGGTTCAATGAGCAGTTCTTC. The entire variable domain, with the rest obtained from reference TRBV5-1 and TRBJ2-1, is as follows: KAGVTQTPRYLIKTRGQQVTLSCSPISGHRSVSWYQQTPGQGLQFLFEYFSETQRNKGNFPGRFSGRQFSNSRSEMNVSTLELGDSALYLCASSIISAGGFNEQFFGPGTRLTVL.

The gene calls are TRBV29-1 and TRBJ1-1; no clear D gene. Germline assignment: CDR1 SQVTM and CDR2 ANQGSEA. Trimming took 8 bases from V and 0 from J, leaving 13 bases between them. The CDR3 spans 13 residues. The CDR3 loop reads CSTRDGLNTEAFF. The CDR3 bases are TGCAGCACCCGGGATGGGCTGAACACTGAAGCTTTCTTT.

The chain carries TRBV30 and TRBJ1-1, with D possibly TRBD1 on 5 matching bases. This CDR3 spans 12 amino acids. Trimming shortened V by 1 base and J by 3 bases, and 6 bases separated the two germline ends. The germline V gene has CDR1 GTSNPN and CDR2 SVGIG (reference sequence). DNA for the CDR3: TGTGCCTGGAGTGGACAGTACACTGAAGCTTTCTTT. Its translation: CAWSGQYTEAFF.

This chain links TRBV6-5 with TRBJ2-3, with 8 bases lining up with TRBD1. Germline CDR1 MNHEY, CDR2 SVGAGI. V dropped 5 bases and J dropped 0; count of bases not matched to a gene: 4. The CDR3 contains 15 residues. For the CDR3, the DNA is TGTGCCAGCAGTAGGACAGGGACTAGCACAGATACGCAGTATTTT. It codes for CASSRTGTSTDTQYF.

This sequence joins TRBV4-2 and TRBJ2-3; TRBD1 matches 7 bases. The CDR3 has 17 amino acids. With V trimmed by 1 base and J by 2 bases, 9 bases remained unmatched. Per germline, CDR1 LGHNA and CDR2 YNFKEQ. In nucleotides, the CDR3 is TGTGCCAGCAGCCAAGGGAAGGGACAGCAACACACAGATACGCAGTATTTT. Amino acids: CASSQGKGQQHTDTQYF.

This clone came up once. V usage is TRBV6-1 and J usage is TRBJ1-1; 7 nucleotides agree with TRBD1. V gave up 9 bases and J gave up 4 bases; unmatched junction bases: 11. The germline CDR1 and CDR2 sequences are MNHNS and SASEGT. The CDR3 sequence is 14 residues long. CDR3 sequence (DNA): TGTGCCAGTAACAGACAGGGTCGGCGCACTGAAGCTTTCTTT. Its protein product is CASNRQGRRTEAFF.

V and J are TRBV15 and TRBJ2-5, with D possibly TRBD2 on 5 matching bases. CDR1 is LNHNV, CDR2 YYDKDF, per germline (reference sequence). The CDR3 sequence is 12 residues long. V dropped 0 bases and J dropped 14 bases, with 13 bases sitting between them. CDR3 in amino acids: CATSRDTSGLYF. The CDR3 DNA follows: TGTGCCACCAGCAGAGATACCAGCGGCCTATACTTC.

The chain links TRBV7-2 to TRBJ1-1; 7 bases line up with TRBD1. Germline V gene data show CDR1 as SGHTA and CDR2 as FQGNSA. V shed 1 base and J 11 bases; nucleotides not matched to a gene: 10. The CDR3 is 14 amino acids. CDR3 in DNA: TGTGCCAGCAGCTTAGAGGCGGGTCAGGGGGTTGCTTTCTTT. It translates to CASSLEAGQGVAFF.

The V and J genes are TRBV14 and TRBJ2-3; 7 bases are shared with TRBD2. This CDR3 spans 16 amino acids. J lost 2 bases, V lost 4 bases, and 9 bases had no gene match. Germline loops: CDR1 SGHDN, CDR2 FVKESK. The CDR3 DNA sequence: TGTGCCAGCAGCCCCATAGCGGGTCATGTCACAGATACGCAGTATTTT. Its protein product is CASSPIAGHVTDTQYF.

This chain joins TRBV4-1 and TRBJ2-3; TRBD1 is a possible D gene (6 bases). The CDR3 is 14 residues long. Trimming took off 5 bases at V and 0 bases at J, with 9 bases between the two ends. Germline CDR1 MGHRA, CDR2 YSYEKL. The CDR3 region has the DNA TGCGCCAGCAGCAAGGACAGTAGCACAGATACGCAGTATTTT. This codes for CASSKDSSTDTQYF.

The chain couples TRBV7-3 to TRBJ2-1; TRBD2 matches 9 bases. The CDR3 runs 15 residues. Germline V CDR1 and CDR2: SGHTA, FQGTGA. With V trimmed by 6 bases and J by 7 bases, 10 bases remained unmatched. As DNA, the CDR3 is TGTGCCAGCAGGTTAGCGGGAGAGTGGGTGAATGAGCAGTTCTTC. It is translated as CASRLAGEWVNEQFF.

This chain links TRBV9 with TRBJ2-3; D is uncertain. V lost 4 bases and J lost 1, with 13 bases in between. CDR1 and CDR2 (germline): SGDLS, YYNGEE. The length of the CDR3 is 15 residues. The CDR3 reads CASSPSPGGTDTQYF. The CDR3 nucleotides read TGTGCCAGCAGCCCCAGTCCAGGTGGCACAGATACGCAGTATTTT.